This T cell receptor (beta chain) came from a study of cytomegalovirus exposure and HLA in healthy donors. Study results and caveats: Subsequent analysis found a tendency for first-cohort TCR clusters to co-occur within the 120 or so validation repertoires.

Clones were sequenced by immunoSEQ multiplex PCR, and TCRdb holds only the in-frame ones, with some missing. The sample lists approximately 120,000 clones; approximately 90% were seen once. The table lists this clone with a few counts. Its cognate antigen is unknown. V shed 1 base, J shed 1 base, and the junction held 2 bases outside the gene matches. CDR3 length: 16 residues. Germline values: CDR1 SGHDN, CDR2 FVKESK. Material for sequencing was PBMCs. The clonotype originates from a woman aged 18-30 years in good health and CMV-seronegative. V and J are TRBV14 and TRBJ2-1, with 9 bases matching TRBD1. The DNA for the CDR3 is TGTGCCAGCAGCCAAGTTGGGACAGGGTCCTACAATGAGCAGTTCTTC. This encodes CASSQVGTGSYNEQFF.